These T cell receptor beta chains were read from a single sample in a study of technical replicates of blood from several donors. Using immunoSEQ multiplex PCR, the repertoire was profiled, and TCRdb retains in-frame clones only, with some absent. The sample lists about 89,000 clones, around 96% occurring once. The sample consisted of T cells isolated from PBMCs. These receptors were obtained from a human donor in good health. The CDR3 runs from the conserved cysteine through the conserved F or W. D genes are given only for firm matches. Not all rows give a size; the values are once, few, many and, for expanded clones, a class.

TRBJ2-7	-	TRBV6-5	-	TGTGCCAGCAGGGGAACGGGACTCAGCTCCTACGAGCAGTACTTC	CASRGTGLSSYEQYF
TRBJ1-2	-	TRBV28	-	TGTGCCAGCAGGAGGGCTAACTATGGCTACACCTTC	CASRRANYGYTF
TRBJ2-2	-	TRBV19	TRBD1	TGTGCCAGTAGTTTAACAGGGGCCACCGGGGAGCTGTTTTTT	CASSLTGATGELFF
TRBJ2-7	-	TRBV5-1	-	TGCGCCAGCAGCTTGACAGATCAATACGAGCAGTACTTC	CASSLTDQYEQYF
TRBJ1-1	-	TRBV7-9	-	TGTGCCAGCAGCCGCGGGGGGGGGCCTGAAGCTTTCTTT	CASSRGGGPEAFF
TRBJ1-1	once	TRBV2	TRBD1	TGTGCCACCCGGTACGCAGGGGGACACACTGAAGCTTTCTTT	CATRYAGGHTEAFF
TRBJ1-6	-	TRBV6-5	-	TGTGCCAGCACCGGGACAAGGGATTCACCCCTCCACTTT	CASTGTRDSPLHF
TRBJ2-1	once	TRBV5-1	-	TGCGCCAGCAGTCGACTAGGAGGTATGAATGAGCAGTTCTTC	CASSRLGGMNEQFF
TRBJ2-7	-	TRBV29-1	-	TGCAGCGTGGGACATTCTTTCTACGAGCAGTACTTC	CSVGHSFYEQYF
TRBJ2-1	-	TRBV5-4	-	TGTGCCAGCAGCTTGGCCGGTAGAAACAGCCCCAATGAGCAGTTCTTC	CASSLAGRNSPNEQFF
TRBJ1-6	-	TRBV9	-	TGTGCCAGCAGCGGGCGGACAAGTCCCAATTCACCCCTCCACTTT	CASSGRTSPNSPLHF
TRBJ2-7	-	TRBV5-1	-	TGCGCCAGCGGCACAGGGCGGCACGAGCAGTACTTC	CASGTGRHEQYF
TRBJ1-2	-	TRBV25-1	-	TGTGCCAGCAGTTTCTCGGGTGCATATGGCTACACCTTC	CASSFSGAYGYTF
TRBJ1-5	-	TRBV2	-	TGTGCCAGCAGTGATAGGACAGTCTACAATCAGCCCCAGCATTTT	CASSDRTVYNQPQHF
TRBJ2-7	-	TRBV7-6	-	TGTGCCAGCAGCTTGAGGGGGGGGCTGTACGAGCAGTACTTC	CASSLRGGLYEQYF
TRBJ1-2	-	TRBV4-2	-	TGTGCCAGCAGCCCTGACAGCATCTATGGCTACACCTTC	CASSPDSIYGYTF
TRBJ1-3	-	TRBV5-5	TRBD1	TGTGCCAGCAGCCCGGACAGGGGTAGAAACACCATATATTTT	CASSPDRGRNTIYF
TRBJ1-4	-	TRBV28	-	TGTGCCAGCAGCCTAAGCCGGGTTAGGAATGAAAAACTGTTTTTT	CASSLSRVRNEKLFF
TRBJ1-2	-	TRBV10-1	TRBD1	TGCGCCAGCAGCCCGGGACAGGGGTCGAGGGGCTACACCTTC	CASSPGQGSRGYTF
TRBJ2-3	-	TRBV7-7	-	TGTGCTAGCAGCTTAGGACTTTTAGATACGCAGTATTTT	CASSLGLLDTQYF
TRBJ1-2	-	TRBV6-5	-	TGTGCCAGCTCAAAACCTACAGGGTATGGCTACACCTTC	CASSKPTGYGYTF
TRBJ2-1	-	TRBV5-4	TRBD2	TGTGCCAGCAGGACCGGGACTAGCGGCTACAATGAGCAGTTCTTC	CASRTGTSGYNEQFF
TRBJ2-7	-	TRBV6-4	TRBD1	TGTGCCAGCGACATCCGGGACAGGGGGAACGAGCAGTACTTC	CASDIRDRGNEQYF
TRBJ1-2	-	TRBV5-6	TRBD1	TGTGCCAGCACCCTCCAGGGGGCGCGAGGCTACACCTTC	CASTLQGARGYTF
TRBJ1-1	-	TRBV7-3	TRBD1	TGTGCCAGCAGCTTAACGGGACAGCCGAACACTGAAGCTTTCTTT	CASSLTGQPNTEAFF
TRBJ2-5	-	TRBV30	TRBD2	TGTGCCTGGAGTGCTTTGGGGAGTCGGGGGGTTCGACAGACCCAGTACTTC	CAWSALGSRGVRQTQYF
TRBJ1-6	-	TRBV5-1	-	TGCGCCAGCAGCTGGGACACCGGCGGTTCACCCCTCCACTTT	CASSWDTGGSPLHF
TRBJ2-1	-	TRBV19	-	TGTGCCAGTAGTTTCGGGGGATTGCCCAATGAGCAGTTCTTC	CASSFGGLPNEQFF
TRBJ1-4	once	TRBV5-8	-	TGTGCCAGCCGTCGTGGGGGGATCCGTAATGAAAAACTGTTTTTT	CASRRGGIRNEKLFF
TRBJ1-5	-	TRBV19	TRBD1	TGTGCCAGTAGTAAGAGGCAGGGGGCCGATCAGCCCCAGCATTTT	CASSKRQGADQPQHF
TRBJ1-4	-	TRBV29-1	-	TGCAGCGTTGAACAGGGAGGTGGAACTAATGAAAAACTGTTTTTT	CSVEQGGGTNEKLFF
TRBJ2-3	-	TRBV29-1	-	TGCAGCGTTCCGGGGGGACAGGTCACAGATACGCAGTATTTT	CSVPGGQVTDTQYF
TRBJ1-2	-	TRBV29-1	-	TGCAGCGCTTACCTGCCGGGGTCCGGATATGGCTACACCTTC	CSAYLPGSGYGYTF
TRBJ2-5	-	TRBV18	-	TGTGCCAGCTCACCACCCACAGGGCCCCGAGAGACCCAGTACTTC	CASSPPTGPRETQYF
TRBJ2-1	-	TRBV5-1	TRBD2	TGCGCCAGCAGCCAGGGACTAGCGGAGTACAATGAGCAGTTCTTC	CASSQGLAEYNEQFF
TRBJ1-2	-	TRBV4-1	-	TGCGCCAGCACGCCTGGGCAGGGGCCCTATAATGGCTACACCTTC	CASTPGQGPYNGYTF
TRBJ2-7	once	TRBV7-9	TRBD2	TGTGCCAGCAGCTTAGCCGACTCTAGCGGGATAAGCGGGGCGAGCGAGCAGTACTTC	CASSLADSSGISGASEQYF
TRBJ2-5	-	TRBV19	TRBD1	TGTGCCAGTAGTAACGACAGGGGGCTACAAGAGACCCAGTACTTC	CASSNDRGLQETQYF
TRBJ1-4	-	TRBV10-3	TRBD1	TGTGCCATCAGTTCGGGACAGGGGGAAGAACTGTTTTTT	CAISSGQGEELFF
TRBJ2-7	-	TRBV4-1	-	TGCGCCAGCAGCCAAGATCCGGGCTCCTACGAGCAGTACTTC	CASSQDPGSYEQYF
TRBJ2-7	-	TRBV11-2	TRBD2	TGTGCCAGCAGTTCCCTAGCGGGTTGGGCCAAAACCGGGGCCTACGAGCAGTACTTC	CASSSLAGWAKTGAYEQYF
TRBJ1-2	-	TRBV5-4	-	TGTGCCAGCAGCTTTCCAGGGGTTTTGCGGGGCTACACCTTC	CASSFPGVLRGYTF
TRBJ2-7	-	TRBV28	TRBD2	TGTGCCAGCACCCCTCCCTCTAGCGGGAGTTTAAAGCAGTACTTC	CASTPPSSGSLKQYF
TRBJ1-5	-	TRBV21-1	-	TGTGCCAGCAGCAAAATGGGAGAGGGAGGCAATCAGCCCCAGCATTTT	CASSKMGEGGNQPQHF
TRBJ2-7	-	TRBV27	TRBD2	TGTGCCAGCAGTCCTTATCGAGCGGGATTTGGAGATCACGAGCAGTACTTC	CASSPYRAGFGDHEQYF
TRBJ2-7	-	TRBV5-1	-	TGCGCCAGCAGCTTGAGCGACGAGCAGTACTTC	CASSLSDEQYF
TRBJ2-6	-	TRBV23-1	-	TGCGCCAGCAGTCGAGGAGGCGATTTCGGGGCCAACGTCCTGACTTTC	CASSRGGDFGANVLTF
TRBJ1-5	-	TRBV15	-	TGTGCCACCAGCAGACCCTTAGGACAGTATAGCAATCAGCCCCAGCATTTT	CATSRPLGQYSNQPQHF
TRBJ2-7	-	TRBV9	-	TGTGCCAGCAGCACCTATGGACAGGGAGGAGCGGGGACCTACGAGCAGTACTTC	CASSTYGQGGAGTYEQYF